The present T cell receptor beta chain was sequenced within a study of regulatory T cells in long-lasting Graves disease. Regarding the study as a whole: Persistent disease showed a preference for TRBV28, TRBJ1-2 and TRBJ2-5. Study of thyroid tissue was not done, with only peripheral blood studied.

Arm-PCR of CDR3 regions with iRepertoire HTBI primers generated TCR beta libraries. TCRdb reprocessed the multiplex PCR reads via MiXCR and lists one record per CDR3 protein. The sample carries a few hundred thousand distinct CDR3 sequences, roughly 20% recorded once. The CDR3 runs to 16 residues. Trimming took 0 bases from V and 0 from J, leaving 10 bases between them. CDR1 is SGHRS and CDR2 is YFSETQ in the germline V gene. The time point is: persistent/refractory GD, antithyroid drugs over 5 years with positive TRAb. The TCR library was made from RNA that had been extracted from PBMCs in TRIzol. With respect to this clonotype: Its target is unknown.

This rearrangement joins TRBV5-1 to TRBJ1-5, with D possibly being TRBD1 (5 bases). The source of this sequence is a woman aged 40 to 50 with Graves disease. The source was peripheral blood mononuclear cells (PBMCs), collected when the disease was refractory, from a patient treated with antithyroid drugs. CDR3 residues: CASSLGGANSNQPQHF. CDR3 nucleotides: TGCGCCAGCAGCTTGGGGGGCGCAAATAGCAATCAGCCCCAGCATTTT.